This entry features one TCR beta chain sequence. TCRdb's copy holds only in-frame clones and misses some; the assay was immunoSEQ multiplex PCR. The sample lists some 120,000 clones, roughly 90% occurring once. Germline V gives CDR1 SQVTM, CDR2 ANQGSEA. The CDR3 loop spans 11 amino acids. V was pared by 7 bases and J by 5 bases, with 12 bases between. The sample belongs to a study of blood T cell repertoires in COVID-19. The overall study: PBMCs, B-cell-depleted T cells, or T cells were the source of the cDNA or gDNA that made up the material.

The rearrangement uses TRBV29-1 and TRBJ2-7, with a tentative D call TRBD2 (6 bases). Sequencing input: peripheral blood. This TCR was sampled from a man aged 55-75 years with COVID-19, enrolled during active disease. The chain's CDR3 is CSAGRRDEQYF. CDR3 DNA sequence: TGCAGCGCGGGAAGGAGGGACGAGCAGTACTTC.